This T cell receptor (beta chain) emerged from a study of T and B cells in COVID-19 patients. Study in general: Recovered patients mostly had mild to moderate COVID-19 managed as outpatients. Findings and caveats of the study: Patients with COVID-19 reportedly showed strongly skewed T cell receptor beta variable and joining gene usage.

Each TRB amplification used roughly 240-550 ng of genomic DNA from blood. This CDR3 region has 16 residues. Germline V gene lookup returns CDR1 SGHDT and CDR2 YYEEEE. V lost 5 bases to trimming and J lost 2 bases, with 14 bases between them. BIOMED2 TRB-A/B primer pools were used in multiplex TRB PCR. TCRdb re-analysed the multiplex PCR reads in MiXCR, keeping a single row per CDR3 protein. The sample includes under 7,000 distinct CDR3 sequences, about 25% of them seen just once. A few counts support this clonotype. The antigen remains undetermined. Sample: blood. J is TRBJ1-6 and V is TRBV5-6, with a tentative D call TRBD1 (6 bases). This receptor was identified in a human donor with active COVID-19. CDR3 in amino acids: CASRRQGTPYNSPLHF. In DNA, the CDR3 is TGTGCCAGCAGACGCCAGGGGACGCCCTATAATTCACCCCTCCACTTT.